Listed below are T cell receptor beta chains from one sample, sequenced in a study of CD8+ T cells in alopecia areata. Generated by immunoSEQ multiplex PCR, the TCRdb table keeps only in-frame clones and is missing some. The repertoire holds 220,000 or so clones, with more than 45% as singletons. The sample consisted of CD4+ T cells sorted from blood, taken at week 0. Receptor source: a human donor with alopecia areata. The CDR3 runs from the conserved cysteine through the conserved F or W. The D gene is left open where the match is weak. Part of the rows lack a size; the others show once, few, many or a class for expanded clones.

clone_size j_call d_call v_call cdr3_nt cdr3_aa
NA TRBJ1-1 NA TRBV27 TGTGCCAGCAGTTTTGTGGCCGGGGCTGAAGCTTTCTTT CASSFVAGAEAFF
NA TRBJ2-3 NA TRBV11-2 TGTGCCAGCAGCTCCGTCACAGATACGCAGTATTTT CASSSVTDTQYF
NA TRBJ1-2 NA TRBV27 TGTGCCAGCAGATTACAGGGCGGCTATGGCTACACCTTC CASRLQGGYGYTF
NA TRBJ2-5 NA TRBV18 TGTGCCAGCTCACCACCGGGGGAGACCCAGTACTTC CASSPPGETQYF
once TRBJ1-5 NA TRBV30 TGTGCCTGGAGTTACCAGGGAGGGGACAATCAGCCCCAGCATTTT CAWSYQGGDNQPQHF
NA TRBJ2-2 NA TRBV7-2 TGTGCCAGCAGCCGCGGCCTCGCGGGCACCGGGGAGCTGTTTTTT CASSRGLAGTGELFF
NA TRBJ1-4 TRBD1 TRBV30 TGTGCCTGGAGCCGCTTAGGGGGGACAGGGGGCTCTAATGAAAAACTGTTTTTT CAWSRLGGTGGSNEKLFF
NA TRBJ2-6 NA TRBV29-1 TGCAGCGTTCGGGACTCTGGGGCCAACGTCCTGACTTTC CSVRDSGANVLTF
few TRBJ2-7 TRBD1 TRBV5-4 TGTGCCAGCAGCCTGGACAGGGTCGACGAGCAGTACTTC CASSLDRVDEQYF
NA TRBJ2-5 TRBD1 TRBV5-4 TGTGCCAGCAGGGACAGGGGGGAGACCCAGTACTTC CASRDRGETQYF
few TRBJ2-7 NA TRBV7-9 TGTGCCAGCAGCTTAGGGGGGGAATCCTACGAGCAGTACTTC CASSLGGESYEQYF
NA TRBJ1-2 TRBD1 TRBV6-6 TGTGCCAGCAGGCCCGAAAAGGGGGCGATTTATGGCTACACCTTC CASRPEKGAIYGYTF
NA TRBJ2-7 NA TRBV2 TGTGCCAGCAGTGACCCAGGGCATGGGGAAGACGAGCAGTACTTC CASSDPGHGEDEQYF
NA TRBJ1-1 TRBD1 TRBV29-1 TGCAGCGTTGAAGGGACAGGTTCCACTGAAGCTTTCTTT CSVEGTGSTEAFF
NA TRBJ2-3 NA TRBV30 TGTGCCTGGAGTAGGCGGTCAGATACGCAGTATTTT CAWSRRSDTQYF
NA TRBJ1-2 TRBD1 TRBV11-2 TGTGCCAGCAGCCCTGGGACAGGGGGGGATGTTGGCTACACCTTC CASSPGTGGDVGYTF
NA TRBJ1-2 NA TRBV5-6 TGTGCCAGCAGCCCCGATTCTAACTATGGCTACACCTTC CASSPDSNYGYTF
NA TRBJ1-6 TRBD1 TRBV2 TGTGCCAGCAGACGCACAGGGGGCGCATATAATTCACCCCTCCACTTT CASRRTGGAYNSPLHF
once TRBJ2-3 NA TRBV9 TGTGCCAGCAGCGTAGTCTACACCGATACGCAGTATTTT CASSVVYTDTQYF
NA TRBJ1-4 NA TRBV30 TGTGCCTGGAATGTCGCAACTAATGAAAAACTGTTTTTT CAWNVATNEKLFF
NA TRBJ1-2 NA TRBV14 TGTGCCAGCAGCCAAGATCACTGGGGGGCGTATGGCTACACCTTC CASSQDHWGAYGYTF
NA TRBJ2-7 NA TRBV23-1 TGCGCCAGCAGTCCCACGGGGGATTTGGGCACCTACGAGCAGTACTTC CASSPTGDLGTYEQYF
once TRBJ2-2 TRBD1 TRBV29-1 TGCAGCGTTAGACAGGGGGCAACCGGGGAGCTGTTTTTT CSVRQGATGELFF
few TRBJ1-1 NA TRBV4-1 TGCGCCAGCAGCCCCGGCCAGTTGGGGTCGAACACTGAAGCTTTCTTT CASSPGQLGSNTEAFF
NA TRBJ2-7 NA TRBV5-1 TGCGCCAGCAAGACGGGGCTAGGCCCCTACGAGCAGTACTTC CASKTGLGPYEQYF
NA TRBJ1-2 TRBD1 TRBV29-1 TGCAGCGTCCCAACAGGGGGTTGGAGCGGCTACACCTTC CSVPTGGWSGYTF
NA TRBJ1-1 NA TRBV6-6 TGTGCCAGCAGTTATGTGGCAGGGAACACTGAAGCTTTCTTT CASSYVAGNTEAFF
NA TRBJ2-7 NA TRBV5-1 TGCGCCAGCAGCAGAGGGGCCTACGAGCAGTACTTC CASSRGAYEQYF
once TRBJ2-7 TRBD2 TRBV4-2 TGTGCCAGCAGCCAAGTGACTAGCGGGGACAGCTCCTACGAGCAGTACTTC CASSQVTSGDSSYEQYF
NA TRBJ2-7 TRBD2 TRBV5-1 TGCGCCAGCAGCCCTACTAGCGGCCCTTCCTACGAGCAGTACTTC CASSPTSGPSYEQYF
NA TRBJ2-3 TRBD1 TRBV27 TGTGCCAGCAGTGCCGGGACAGGGATCATAACAGATACGCAGTATTTT CASSAGTGIITDTQYF
NA TRBJ2-7 NA TRBV7-9 TGTGCCAGCAGCCCCAACAGGGTGGACTACGAGCAGTACTTC CASSPNRVDYEQYF
NA TRBJ2-7 TRBD1 TRBV29-1 TGCAGCGTGCAAAATTGGGACAGGGGGCGCGAGCAGTACTTC CSVQNWDRGREQYF
NA TRBJ2-1 TRBD1 TRBV18 TGTGCCAGCTCACCGGGACAGGGTTGGGGAGGAGTCCGCTCCAATGAGCAGTTCTTC CASSPGQGWGGVRSNEQFF
NA TRBJ2-5 NA TRBV6-6 TGTGCCAGCAGTTACCAAGAGACCCAGTACTTC CASSYQETQYF
NA TRBJ2-5 NA TRBV7-3 TGTGCCAGCAGCTTAACGGGACAAGGGGCTAGGGAGACCCAGTACTTC CASSLTGQGARETQYF
NA TRBJ1-2 NA TRBV29-1 TGCAGCGTTCATAACCAGGGGAAAGGTTCTAACTATGGCTACACCTTC CSVHNQGKGSNYGYTF
once TRBJ1-1 NA TRBV29-1 TGCAGCGTTGTTCGGGCGAACACTGAAGCTTTCTTT CSVVRANTEAFF
NA TRBJ2-7 NA TRBV15 TGTGCCACCAGCAGAGGGCATAGCTACGAGCAGTACTTC CATSRGHSYEQYF
NA TRBJ1-1 NA TRBV7-9 TGTGCCAGCAGCTTAGCGGCCAGTCTAGAAGCTTTCTTT CASSLAASLEAFF
NA TRBJ2-2 TRBD1 TRBV9 TGTGCCAGCAGCCCAAGGACAGGGTACGGGGAGCTGTTTTTT CASSPRTGYGELFF
NA TRBJ2-7 TRBD2 TRBV5-1 TGCGCAAGCACGGCACTAGCGGGGGGCGGCTCGGAGCAGTACTTC CASTALAGGGSEQYF
NA TRBJ2-3 TRBD2 TRBV29-1 TGCAGCGCCGGGACGAGACTAGCGAGGACCACAGATACGCAGTATTTT CSAGTRLARTTDTQYF
NA TRBJ2-5 NA TRBV5-1 TGCGCCAGCAGCTTGGACCAAGAGACCCAGTACTTC CASSLDQETQYF
few TRBJ1-5 NA TRBV2 TGTGCCAGCAGCGCCAGGGAATATCAGCCCCAGCATTTT CASSAREYQPQHF
NA TRBJ2-7 TRBD2 TRBV5-1 TGCGCCAGCAGCTTAAGCGGGGGACTAACCTACGAGCAGTACTTC CASSLSGGLTYEQYF
NA TRBJ2-3 TRBD2 TRBV27 TGTGCCAGCAGTTTACGGAATTTAGCGGGAGGAAGGAAGTATTTT CASSLRNLAGGRKYF
NA TRBJ1-2 TRBD1 TRBV29-1 TGCAGCGTTGTGGGACAGGGAAACTATGGCTACACCTTC CSVVGQGNYGYTF
NA TRBJ1-1 NA TRBV11-2 TGTGCCAGCAGCTTGCAGACAGCTGAAGCTTTCTTT CASSLQTAEAFF
NA TRBJ2-7 TRBD1 TRBV2 TGTGCCAGCAGTGAACGACAGGGGGCAATTTCCTACGAGCAGTACTTC CASSERQGAISYEQYF
few TRBJ1-2 NA TRBV4-1 TGCGCCAGCAGCCAAGATAAAGGCAGGAGCTATGGCTACACCTTC CASSQDKGRSYGYTF
NA TRBJ2-1 NA TRBV29-1 TGCAGCGTTGAGTCCATGACTAGTCTGGATGAGCAGTTCTTC CSVESMTSLDEQFF
few TRBJ2-3 TRBD1 TRBV29-1 TGCAGCGCTGGACAGGGAAGCACAGATACGCAGTATTTT CSAGQGSTDTQYF
NA TRBJ2-3 NA TRBV10-3 TGTGCCATCAGAGGGGGACCAGATACGCAGTATTTT CAIRGGPDTQYF
NA TRBJ1-2 NA TRBV19 TGTGCCAGTAGTATGGGAGGGGGAGGCTACACCTTC CASSMGGGGYTF
NA TRBJ1-2 TRBD1 TRBV5-1 TGCGCCAGCAGCAAGGAAGGGGGCGAGAACGGCTACACCTTC CASSKEGGENGYTF
NA TRBJ2-7 TRBD1 TRBV29-1 TGCAGCGGATTGGGGACAGCCTACGAGCAGTACTTC CSGLGTAYEQYF
NA TRBJ2-6 NA TRBV15 TGTGCCACCAGCAGAGAAGGATTGGGGTCGGGGGCCAACGTCCTGACTTTC CATSREGLGSGANVLTF
few TRBJ1-2 NA TRBV7-3 TGTGCCAGCAGCTTATCTCAGGTGGTTGGCTACACCTTC CASSLSQVVGYTF
NA TRBJ1-2 NA TRBV30 TGTGCCTGGGCCTTCGGAGACTATGGCTACACCTTC CAWAFGDYGYTF